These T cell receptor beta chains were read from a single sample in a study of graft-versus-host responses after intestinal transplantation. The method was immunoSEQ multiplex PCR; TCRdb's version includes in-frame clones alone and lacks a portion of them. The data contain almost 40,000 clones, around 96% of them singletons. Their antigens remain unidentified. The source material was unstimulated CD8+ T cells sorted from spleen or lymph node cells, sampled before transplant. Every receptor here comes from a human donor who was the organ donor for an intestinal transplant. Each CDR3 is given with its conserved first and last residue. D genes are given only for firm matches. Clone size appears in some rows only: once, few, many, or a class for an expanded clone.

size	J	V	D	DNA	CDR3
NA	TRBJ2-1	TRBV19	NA	TGTGCCAGTAGCACAGGGACAAGGTACAATGAGCAGTTCTTC	CASSTGTRYNEQFF
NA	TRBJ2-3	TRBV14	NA	TGTGCCAGCAGCCAAGATATAAGTCAGTTCACAGATACGCAGTATTTT	CASSQDISQFTDTQYF
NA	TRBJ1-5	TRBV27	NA	TGTGCCAGCAGTTTATACCTTGGCAGCAATCAGCCCCAGCATTTT	CASSLYLGSNQPQHF
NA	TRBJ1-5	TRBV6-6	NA	TGTGCCAGCAGTTACGCCCGCAATCAGCCCCAGCATTTT	CASSYARNQPQHF
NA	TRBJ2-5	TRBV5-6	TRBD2	TGTGCCAGCAGCCCCCAGACTAGCGGGGGGCCGACCCAGTACTTC	CASSPQTSGGPTQYF
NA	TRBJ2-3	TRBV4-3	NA	TGCGCCAGCAGCCAAGAAGGGGGTGCGGGACCCACAGATACGCAGTATTTT	CASSQEGGAGPTDTQYF
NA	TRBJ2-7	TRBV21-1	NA	TGTGCCAGCAGCAAAGAAGCGAGGACAGGGGCCTACGAGCAGTACTTC	CASSKEARTGAYEQYF
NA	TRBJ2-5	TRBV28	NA	TGTGCCAGCAGTTTTGCATCAGAAGAGACCCAGTACTTC	CASSFASEETQYF
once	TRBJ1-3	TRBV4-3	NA	TGCGCCAGCAGCGACGAACCCCGGGACTCCTCTGGAAACACCATATATTTT	CASSDEPRDSSGNTIYF
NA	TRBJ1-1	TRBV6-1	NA	TGTGCCAGCATCAGGGGCCAAATCACTGAAGCTTTCTTT	CASIRGQITEAFF
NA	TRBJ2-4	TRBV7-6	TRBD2	TGTGCCAGCAGCCGGACTAGCGGGGGCCCGGCGGTGTTAAACATTCAGTACTTC	CASSRTSGGPAVLNIQYF
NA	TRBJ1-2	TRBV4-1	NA	TGCGCCAGCAGCCAAGGGGTCGTACTGGGCTACACCTTC	CASSQGVVLGYTF
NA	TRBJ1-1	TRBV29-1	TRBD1	TGCAGCGCCCTAACAGGGGAGGGGACTGAAGCTTTCTTT	CSALTGEGTEAFF
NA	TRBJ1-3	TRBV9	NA	TGTGCCAGCAGCCCAAGTAGGACTGGAAACACCATATATTTT	CASSPSRTGNTIYF
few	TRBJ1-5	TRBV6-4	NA	TGTGCCAGCAGTGACTCGCAGGTGGTCCTAAGGCCCCAGCATTTT	CASSDSQVVLRPQHF
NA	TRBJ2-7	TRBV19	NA	TGTGCCAGTAGTCCCGACATGATGGGGTACGAGCAGTACTTC	CASSPDMMGYEQYF
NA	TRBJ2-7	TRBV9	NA	TGTGCCAGCAGCGTAGAGGGGACTGCATACGAGCAGTACTTC	CASSVEGTAYEQYF
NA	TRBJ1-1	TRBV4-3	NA	TGCGCCAGCAGCCAAGGACCGTCGGGGAACACTGAAGCTTTCTTT	CASSQGPSGNTEAFF
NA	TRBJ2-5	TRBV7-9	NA	TGTGCCAGCAGGTCGGGGGCCTGGGAGACCCAGTACTTC	CASRSGAWETQYF
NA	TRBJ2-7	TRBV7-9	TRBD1	TGTGCCAGCAGCAACCGGGACAGGGAGGCCCACGAGCAGTACTTC	CASSNRDREAHEQYF
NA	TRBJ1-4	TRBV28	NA	TGTGCCAGCAGTCTATTTCATACAGTGCAAAAACTGTTTTTT	CASSLFHTVQKLFF
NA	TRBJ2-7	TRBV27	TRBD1	TGTGCCAGCAGCCACGGACAGGGGGCCTACGAGCAGTACTTC	CASSHGQGAYEQYF
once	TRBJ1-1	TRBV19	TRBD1	TGTGCCAGTAGTGCGTGGGACAGGGGCTTGAACACTGAAGCTTTCTTT	CASSAWDRGLNTEAFF
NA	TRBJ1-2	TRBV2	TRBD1	TGTGCCAGCAGTGCGGGACAGGAAATAGGTGGCTACACCTTC	CASSAGQEIGGYTF
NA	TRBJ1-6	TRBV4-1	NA	TGCGCCAGCAGCCAAGAGACAGACCACTCCTATAATTCACCCCTCCACTTT	CASSQETDHSYNSPLHF
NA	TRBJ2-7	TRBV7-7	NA	TGTGCTAGCAGCTTAGATTCAGGGATGGACTACGAGCAGTACTTC	CASSLDSGMDYEQYF
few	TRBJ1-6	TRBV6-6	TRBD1	TGTGCCAGCAGTTACGGGACAGGGGGTAATTCACCCCTCCACTTT	CASSYGTGGNSPLHF
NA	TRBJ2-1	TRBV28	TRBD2	TGTGCCAGCAGTTTAACTAGCGGGGGGGGTACCCACCGAAGTGAGCAGTTCTTC	CASSLTSGGGTHRSEQFF
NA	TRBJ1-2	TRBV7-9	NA	TGTGCCAGCAGCTTGGGATCAGGACAGCCCTATGGCTACACCTTC	CASSLGSGQPYGYTF
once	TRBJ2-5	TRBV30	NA	TGTGCCTGGAGTCTAGGCGCGCAGGGGGGCGGCTTTGAGACCCAGTACTTC	CAWSLGAQGGGFETQYF
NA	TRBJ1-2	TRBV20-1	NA	TGCAGTGCAGAGTCATACTATGGCTACACCTTC	CSAESYYGYTF
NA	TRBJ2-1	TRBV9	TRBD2	TGTGCCAGCAGCGCCGCAGCGGGGGGGTACAATGAGCAGTTCTTC	CASSAAAGGYNEQFF
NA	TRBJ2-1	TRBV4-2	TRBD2	TGTGCCAGCAGCGTCACTAGCGGGGGGGATAGCAATGAGCAGTTCTTC	CASSVTSGGDSNEQFF
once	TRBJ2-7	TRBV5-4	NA	TGTGCCAGCAGCCAGGGACTCCCCTACGAGCAGTACTTC	CASSQGLPYEQYF
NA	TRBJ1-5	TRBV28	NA	TGTGCCAGCTGGGGATCAGGCAATCAGCCCCAGCATTTT	CASWGSGNQPQHF
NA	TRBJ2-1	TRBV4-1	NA	TGCGCCAGCAGCCAAGAGGGACTCTACAATGAGCAGTTCTTC	CASSQEGLYNEQFF
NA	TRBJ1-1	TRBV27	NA	TGTGCCAGCAGTTTTAGCCCAGCGAACACTGAAGCTTTCTTT	CASSFSPANTEAFF
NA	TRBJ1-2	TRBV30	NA	TGTGCCTGGGAGGGTATTTCTCCTAACTATGGCTACACCTTC	CAWEGISPNYGYTF
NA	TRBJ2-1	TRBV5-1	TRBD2	TGCGCCAGCAGCTTGGGGACTAGCGGGGGTGATGAGCAGTTCTTC	CASSLGTSGGDEQFF
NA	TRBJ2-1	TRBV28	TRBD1	TGTGCCAGCAGTTTTGACAGGGCCCCCTACAATGAGCAGTTCTTC	CASSFDRAPYNEQFF
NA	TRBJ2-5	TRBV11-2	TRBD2	TGTGCCAGCAGCTTAGAGGCTAGCGGGGGGTTCCTTCAAGAGACCCAGTACTTC	CASSLEASGGFLQETQYF
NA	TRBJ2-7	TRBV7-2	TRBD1	TGTGCCAGCAGCTTCGGACAGGGGGCTGGCGAGCAGTACTTC	CASSFGQGAGEQYF
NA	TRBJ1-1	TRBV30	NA	TGTGCCTGGAGTAAGAACACTGAAGCTTTCTTT	CAWSKNTEAFF
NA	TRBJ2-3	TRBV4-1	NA	TGCGCCAGCAGCCAATCGACTACTACCACAGATACGCAGTATTTT	CASSQSTTTTDTQYF
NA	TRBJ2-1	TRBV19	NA	TGTGCCAGTAGTATTATGGGGGGGGCAGGGAATGAGCAGTTCTTC	CASSIMGGAGNEQFF